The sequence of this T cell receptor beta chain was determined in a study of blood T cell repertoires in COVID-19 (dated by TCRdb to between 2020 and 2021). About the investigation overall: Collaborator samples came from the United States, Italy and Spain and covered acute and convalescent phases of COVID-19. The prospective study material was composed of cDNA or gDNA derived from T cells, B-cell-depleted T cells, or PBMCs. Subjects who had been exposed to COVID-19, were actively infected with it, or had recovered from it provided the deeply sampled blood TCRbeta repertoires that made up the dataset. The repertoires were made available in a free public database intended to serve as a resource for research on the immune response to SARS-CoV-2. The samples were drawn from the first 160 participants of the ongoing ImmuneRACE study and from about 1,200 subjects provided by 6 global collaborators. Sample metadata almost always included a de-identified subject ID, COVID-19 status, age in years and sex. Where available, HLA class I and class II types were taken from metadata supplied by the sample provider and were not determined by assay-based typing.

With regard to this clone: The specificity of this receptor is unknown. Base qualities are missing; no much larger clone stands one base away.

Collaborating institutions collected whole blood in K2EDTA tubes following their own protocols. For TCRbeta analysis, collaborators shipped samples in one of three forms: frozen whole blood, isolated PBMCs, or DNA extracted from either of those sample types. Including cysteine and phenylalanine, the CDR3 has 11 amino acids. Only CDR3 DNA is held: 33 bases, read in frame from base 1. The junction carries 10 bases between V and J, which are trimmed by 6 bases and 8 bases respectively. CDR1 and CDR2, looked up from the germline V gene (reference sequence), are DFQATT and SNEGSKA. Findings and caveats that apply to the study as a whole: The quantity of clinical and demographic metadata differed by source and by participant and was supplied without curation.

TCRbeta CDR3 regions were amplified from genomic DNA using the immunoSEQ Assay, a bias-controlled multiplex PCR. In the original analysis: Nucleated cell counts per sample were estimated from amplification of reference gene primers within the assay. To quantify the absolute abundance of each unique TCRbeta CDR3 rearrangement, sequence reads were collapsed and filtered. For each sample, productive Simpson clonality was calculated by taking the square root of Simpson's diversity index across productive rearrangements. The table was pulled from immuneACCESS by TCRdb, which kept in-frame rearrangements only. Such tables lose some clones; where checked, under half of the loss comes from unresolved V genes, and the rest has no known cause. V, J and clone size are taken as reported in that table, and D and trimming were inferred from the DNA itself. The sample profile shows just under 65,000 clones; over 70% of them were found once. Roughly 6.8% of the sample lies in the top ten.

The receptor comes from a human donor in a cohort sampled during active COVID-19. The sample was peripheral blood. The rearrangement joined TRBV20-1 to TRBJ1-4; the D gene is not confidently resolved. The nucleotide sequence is TGCAGTGCCGCCCCAGTGGAAAAACTGTTTTTT. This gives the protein CSAAPVEKLFF.